This entry is about one T cell receptor beta chain. What it binds is not known. Germline CDR1 KGHSH, CDR2 LQKENI. V shed 1 base and J shed 1 base, with 11 bases lying between them. The CDR3 loop spans 16 amino acids. This sample was taken from a study of CD8 T cells in ankylosing spondylitis. Findings and limits, study-wide: Some of the motif variants had earlier been found in reactive arthritis patients' fluid and blood.

TCRdb re-called the 5' RACE reads with MiXCR, one entry per CDR3 protein. Of around 300,000 distinct CDR3 sequences listed, under 25% are singletons. The source of this sequence is a female donor with ankylosing spondylitis or in good health (not recorded which). This chain links TRBV18 with TRBJ2-1; D perhaps matches TRBD1 (5 bases). The sequencing input was blood, either unsorted or a sorted T cell fraction (not recorded which). CDR3 DNA sequence: TGTGCCAGCTCACCACAGGTGAAGGGGTCCTACAATGAGCAGTTCTTC. This encodes CASSPQVKGSYNEQFF.